What follows is one T cell receptor (beta chain) and its context. Just one base apart from a much larger clone, this may be a read error. The DNA is omitted, as the CDR3 cannot be located on it reliably, and the CDR3 follows TCRdb's listing. The CDR3 is 14 residues long, counting both termini. Germline-derived CDR1 and CDR2 are ENHRY and SYGVKD. TCRdb reprocessed the RT-PCR reads with MiXCR, giving one entry per CDR3 protein. There are roughly 940,000 distinct CDR3 sequences in the sample; roughly 18% occur only once, and around 6% lies in the top ten. The data stem from a study of patients and donors after allogeneic stem cell transplantation.

This clonotype was obtained from a human donor who was either an allogeneic HSCT recipient or a stem cell or donor lymphocyte infusion donor (not recorded which). It is not recorded whose cells these are; they may come from a transplant donor. The chain carries TRBV10-3 and TRBJ1-3. Sequencing was carried out using blood, either unsorted or a sorted T cell fraction (not recorded which). The CDR3 sequence is CAISGVGSGNTMYF.